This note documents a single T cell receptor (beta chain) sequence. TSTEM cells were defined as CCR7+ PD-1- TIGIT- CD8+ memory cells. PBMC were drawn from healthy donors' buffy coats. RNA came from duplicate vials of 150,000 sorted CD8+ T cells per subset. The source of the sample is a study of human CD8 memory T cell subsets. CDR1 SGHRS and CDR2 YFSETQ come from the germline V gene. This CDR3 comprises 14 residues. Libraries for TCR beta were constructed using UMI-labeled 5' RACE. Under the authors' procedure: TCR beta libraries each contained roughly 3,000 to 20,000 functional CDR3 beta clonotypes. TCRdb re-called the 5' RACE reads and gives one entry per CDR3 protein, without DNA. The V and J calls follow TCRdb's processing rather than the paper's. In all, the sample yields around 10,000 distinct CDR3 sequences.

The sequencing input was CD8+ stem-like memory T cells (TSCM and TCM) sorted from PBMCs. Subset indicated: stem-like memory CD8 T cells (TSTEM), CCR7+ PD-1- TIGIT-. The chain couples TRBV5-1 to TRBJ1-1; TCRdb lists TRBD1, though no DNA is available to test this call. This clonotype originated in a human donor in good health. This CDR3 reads CASSTRTVNTEAFF.